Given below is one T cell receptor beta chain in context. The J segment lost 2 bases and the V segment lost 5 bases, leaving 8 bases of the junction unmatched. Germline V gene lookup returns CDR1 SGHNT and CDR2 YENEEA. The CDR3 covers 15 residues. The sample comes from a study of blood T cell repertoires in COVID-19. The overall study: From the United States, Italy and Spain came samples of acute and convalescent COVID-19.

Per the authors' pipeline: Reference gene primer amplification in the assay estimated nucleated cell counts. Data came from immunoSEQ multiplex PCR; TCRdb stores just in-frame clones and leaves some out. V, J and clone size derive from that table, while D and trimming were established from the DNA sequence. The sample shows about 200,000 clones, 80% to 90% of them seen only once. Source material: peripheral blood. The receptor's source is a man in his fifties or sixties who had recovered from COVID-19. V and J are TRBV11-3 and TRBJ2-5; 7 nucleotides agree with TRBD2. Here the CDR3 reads CASSAGGREQETQYF. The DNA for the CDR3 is TGTGCCAGCAGCGCCGGAGGGCGGGAGCAAGAGACCCAGTACTTC. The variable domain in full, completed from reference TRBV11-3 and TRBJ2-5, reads EAGVVQSPRYKIIEKKQPVAFWCNPISGHNTLYWYLQNLGQGPELLIRYENEEAVDDSQLPKDRFSAERLKGVDSTLKIQPAELGDSAVYLCASSAGGREQETQYFGPGTRLLVL.